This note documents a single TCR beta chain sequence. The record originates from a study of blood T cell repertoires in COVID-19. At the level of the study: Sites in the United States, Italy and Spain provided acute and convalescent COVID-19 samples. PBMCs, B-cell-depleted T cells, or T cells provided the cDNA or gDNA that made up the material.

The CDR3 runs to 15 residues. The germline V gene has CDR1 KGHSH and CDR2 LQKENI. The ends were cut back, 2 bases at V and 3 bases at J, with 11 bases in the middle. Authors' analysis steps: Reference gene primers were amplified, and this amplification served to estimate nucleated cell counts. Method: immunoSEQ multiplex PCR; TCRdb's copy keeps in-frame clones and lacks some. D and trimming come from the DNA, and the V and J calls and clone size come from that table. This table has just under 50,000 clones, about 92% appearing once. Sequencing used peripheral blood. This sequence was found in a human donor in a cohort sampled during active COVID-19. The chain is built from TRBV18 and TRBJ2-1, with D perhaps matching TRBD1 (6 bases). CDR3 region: CASSPMTGRYNEQFF. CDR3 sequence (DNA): TGTGCCAGCTCACCAATGACAGGTCGCTACAATGAGCAGTTCTTC.